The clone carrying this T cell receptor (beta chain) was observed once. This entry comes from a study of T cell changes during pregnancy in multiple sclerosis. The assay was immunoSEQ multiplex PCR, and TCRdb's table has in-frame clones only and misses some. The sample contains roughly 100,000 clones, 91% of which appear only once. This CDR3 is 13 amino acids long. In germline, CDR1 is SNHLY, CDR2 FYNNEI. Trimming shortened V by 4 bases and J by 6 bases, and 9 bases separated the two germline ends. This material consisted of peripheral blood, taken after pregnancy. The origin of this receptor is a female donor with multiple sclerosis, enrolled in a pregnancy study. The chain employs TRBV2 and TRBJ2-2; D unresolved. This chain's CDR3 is CASSVGSAGELFF. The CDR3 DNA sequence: TGTGCCAGCAGTGTCGGGTCAGCCGGGGAGCTGTTTTTT.